A selection of T cell receptor beta chains follows, all from one sample in a study of shared clonotypes between healthy human individuals. Repertoires were generated with immunoSEQ multiplex PCR, while TCRdb's copy carries only in-frame clones and drops some. The sample lists about 1.1 million clones; approximately 80% were seen once. Input material: memory CD4+ T cells from PBMCs. These receptors were collected from a man between 18 and 35 years old in good health. Some clones in this sample may be carry-over from other donors' samples. Both conserved end residues are part of each CDR3. The D gene is left open where the match is weak.

V gene	D gene	J gene	CDR3 DNA	CDR3 protein
TRBV28	TRBD1	TRBJ2-5	TGTGCCAGCAGTTTACGGACAGGACGAAAAGAGACCCAGTACTTC	CASSLRTGRKETQYF
TRBV25-1	NA	TRBJ2-3	TGTGCCAGCAGTGAATTATATGGGCCCACAGATACGCAGTATTTT	CASSELYGPTDTQYF
TRBV6-6	TRBD2	TRBJ2-7	TGTGCCAGCAGTCCCGGACTAGCGGGAGGGTCCTACGAGCAGTACTTC	CASSPGLAGGSYEQYF
TRBV18	NA	TRBJ1-1	TGTGCCAGCTCCCTTGGTGGTTCGGGCACTGAAGCTTTCTTT	CASSLGGSGTEAFF
TRBV7-3	TRBD2	TRBJ2-1	TGTGCCAGCAGCTCCCGACTAGCAGAATCCTACAATGAGCAGTTCTTC	CASSSRLAESYNEQFF
TRBV7-2	NA	TRBJ2-7	TGTGCCAGCAGCTTAGCATCGGGGCTAGGCTACGAGCAGTACTTC	CASSLASGLGYEQYF
TRBV27	NA	TRBJ2-7	TGTGCCAGCGGCCCGGAGGACTACTACGAGCAGTACTTC	CASGPEDYYEQYF
TRBV11-2	NA	TRBJ2-7	TGTGCCAGCGGTGCGGAGACAGCTACCTACGAGCAGTACTTC	CASGAETATYEQYF
TRBV15	NA	TRBJ1-1	TGTGCCACCAGCAGAGATCTGAAGACGAACACTGAAGCTTTCTTT	CATSRDLKTNTEAFF
TRBV11-2	TRBD2	TRBJ2-1	TGTGCCAGCAGCAGAATATCCTCAAGCGGGAGGCCATCCTACAATGAGCAGTTCTTC	CASSRISSSGRPSYNEQFF
TRBV5-1	TRBD2	TRBJ2-2	TGCGCCAGCCATCAGCGGGAGGGCCCCCTGAACACCGGGGAGCTGTTTTTT	CASHQREGPLNTGELFF
TRBV9	NA	TRBJ2-5	TGTGCCAGCAGCGGACGTGGAGCGGGCGCGTACCAAGAGACCCAGTACTTC	CASSGRGAGAYQETQYF
TRBV5-6	NA	TRBJ2-5	TGTGCCAGCAGCTTGGTCGGGGCGGGGGAGACCCAGTACTTC	CASSLVGAGETQYF